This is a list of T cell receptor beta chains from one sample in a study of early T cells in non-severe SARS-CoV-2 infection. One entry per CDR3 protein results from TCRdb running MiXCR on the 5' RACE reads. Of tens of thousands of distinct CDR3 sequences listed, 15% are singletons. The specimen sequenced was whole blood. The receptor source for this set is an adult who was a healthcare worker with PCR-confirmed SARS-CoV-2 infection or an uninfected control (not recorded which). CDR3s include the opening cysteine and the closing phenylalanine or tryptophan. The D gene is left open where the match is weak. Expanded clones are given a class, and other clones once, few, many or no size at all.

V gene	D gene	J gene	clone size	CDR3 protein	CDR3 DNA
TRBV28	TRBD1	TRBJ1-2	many	CASSSPGQVASYGYTF	TGTGCCAGCAGTTCACCCGGACAGGTCGCCTCCTATGGCTACACCTTC
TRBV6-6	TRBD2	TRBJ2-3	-	CASRPIAGTSDTQYF	TGTGCCAGCAGGCCCATAGCGGGGACCTCAGATACGCAGTATTTT
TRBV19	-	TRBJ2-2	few	CASSPMNTGELFF	TGTGCCAGTAGTCCCATGAACACCGGGGAGCTGTTTTTT
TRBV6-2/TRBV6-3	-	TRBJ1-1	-	CASSYPAGGTEAFF	TGTGCCAGCAGTTATCCAGCGGGGGGCACTGAAGCTTTCTTT
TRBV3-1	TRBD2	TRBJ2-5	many	CASSQQAGGQETQYF	TGTGCCAGCAGCCAGCAAGCGGGGGGGCAAGAGACCCAGTACTTC
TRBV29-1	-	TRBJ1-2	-	CSVAGDNYGYTF	TGCAGCGTTGCAGGAGACAACTATGGCTACACCTTC
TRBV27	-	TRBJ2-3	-	CASGTRGQYF	TGTGCCTCCGGGACCCGAGGGCAGTATTTT
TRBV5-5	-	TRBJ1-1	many	CASSPVPNTEAFF	TGTGCCAGCAGCCCAGTACCTAACACTGAAGCTTTCTTT
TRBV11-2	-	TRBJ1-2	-	CASSWDIGYGYTF	TGTGCCAGCAGCTGGGACATCGGCTATGGCTACACCTTC
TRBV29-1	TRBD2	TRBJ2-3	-	CSVTIAGGPRDTQYF	TGCAGCGTAACAATAGCGGGAGGTCCCCGGGATACGCAGTATTTT
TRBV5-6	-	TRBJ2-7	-	CASSYRQDYEQYF	TGTGCCAGCAGCTACCGACAGGACTACGAGCAGTACTTC
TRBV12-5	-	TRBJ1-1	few	CASGLVPGANTEAFF	TGTGCTAGTGGTTTGGTACCGGGGGCGAACACTGAAGCTTTCTTT
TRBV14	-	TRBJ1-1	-	CASSQVRPGERNTEAFF	TGTGCCAGCAGCCAAGTGAGGCCAGGGGAAAGGAACACTGAAGCTTTCTTT
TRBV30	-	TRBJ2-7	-	CAWSVGYAQYF	TGTGCCTGGAGTGTGGGTTACGCGCAGTACTTC
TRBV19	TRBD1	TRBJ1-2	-	CATEGRQGARGYTF	TGTGCCACCGAGGGGCGACAGGGGGCTCGGGGCTACACCTTC
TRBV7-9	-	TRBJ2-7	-	CASSLGERKAYEQYF	TGTGCCAGCAGCTTAGGGGAAAGGAAAGCCTACGAGCAGTACTTC
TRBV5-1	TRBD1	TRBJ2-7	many	CASSPGTGISYEQYF	TGCGCCAGCAGCCCTGGGACAGGGATTTCCTACGAGCAGTACTTC
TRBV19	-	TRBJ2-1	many	CASTPGQRRAYNEQFF	TGTGCCAGTACCCCCGGGCAGCGGAGGGCCTACAATGAGCAGTTCTTC
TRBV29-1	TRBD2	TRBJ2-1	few	CSAFRRRAGEKFF	TGCAGCGCGTTTCGGCGGCGGGCGGGGGAAAAGTTCTTC
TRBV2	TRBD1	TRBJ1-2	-	CASRPTGQGARGYTF	TGTGCCAGCAGACCAACTGGACAGGGGGCGCGTGGCTACACCTTC
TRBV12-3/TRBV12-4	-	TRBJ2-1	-	CASTLIDPNNEQFF	TGTGCCAGCACCCTAATCGACCCGAACAATGAGCAGTTCTTC
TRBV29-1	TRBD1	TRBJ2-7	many	CSGRDSYEQYF	TGCAGCGGCCGGGACAGCTACGAGCAGTACTTC
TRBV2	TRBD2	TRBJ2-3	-	CASTGGAVDTQYF	TGTGCCAGCACGGGGGGGGCCGTAGATACGCAGTATTTT
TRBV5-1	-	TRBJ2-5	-	CASSGETQYF	TGCGCCAGCTCGGGGGAGACCCAGTACTTC
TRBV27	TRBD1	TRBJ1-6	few	CASGGQGYSPLHF	TGTGCCAGCGGCGGACAGGGATATTCACCCCTCCACTTT
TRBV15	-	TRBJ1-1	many	CATSRDRTENTEAFF	TGTGCCACCAGCAGAGATAGGACGGAGAACACTGAAGCTTTCTTT
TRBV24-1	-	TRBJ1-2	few	CATSDAGQFYGYTF	TGTGCCACCAGTGATGCCGGACAGTTCTATGGCTACACCTTC
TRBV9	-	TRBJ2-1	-	CASSVGALTYNEQFF	TGTGCCAGCAGCGTTGGAGCCCTTACCTACAATGAGCAGTTCTTC
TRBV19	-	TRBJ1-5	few	CASSIDETGLWNQPQHF	TGTGCCAGTAGTATAGACGAGACAGGCCTTTGGAATCAGCCCCAGCATTTT
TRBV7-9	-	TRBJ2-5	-	CASSSGETQYF	TGTGCCAGCAGCTCCGGAGAGACCCAGTACTTC
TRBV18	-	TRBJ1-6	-	CASSREGSSYNSPLHF	TGTGCCAGCTCGCGGGAGGGGAGCTCCTATAATTCACCCCTCCACTTT
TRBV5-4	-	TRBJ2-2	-	CATYGEDTGELFF	TGTGCCACCTACGGCGAGGACACCGGGGAGCTGTTTTTT
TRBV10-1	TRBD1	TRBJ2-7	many	CASSLGQGTGEQYF	TGCGCCAGCAGCCTGGGACAGGGGACGGGGGAGCAGTACTTC
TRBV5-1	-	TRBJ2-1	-	CASSLGGREQFF	TGCGCCAGCAGCTTGGGGGGGCGTGAGCAGTTCTTC
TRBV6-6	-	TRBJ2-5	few	CASSYAPRETQYF	TGTGCCAGCAGTTACGCCCCTCGGGAGACCCAGTACTTC
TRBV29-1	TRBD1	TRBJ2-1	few	CSVDIGTGLLSYNEQFF	TGCAGCGTTGATATTGGGACAGGGCTTCTCTCCTACAATGAGCAGTTCTTC
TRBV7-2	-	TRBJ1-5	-	CASSLGSGILSNQPQHF	TGTGCCAGCAGCTTAGGAAGTGGAATACTCAGCAATCAGCCCCAGCATTTT
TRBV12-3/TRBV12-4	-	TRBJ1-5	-	CASTPGIASQPQHF	TGTGCCAGCACCCCGGGTATAGCAAGTCAGCCCCAGCATTTT
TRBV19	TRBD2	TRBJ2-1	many	CASSISGSGKNEQFF	TGTGCCAGTAGTATAAGCGGGAGCGGTAAGAATGAGCAGTTCTTC
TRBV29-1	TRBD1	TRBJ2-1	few	CSVEDRTGGRYNEQFF	TGCAGCGTTGAAGATCGGACAGGGGGCAGATACAATGAGCAGTTCTTC
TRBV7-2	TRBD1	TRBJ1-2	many	CASSLQGPNRYTF	TGTGCCAGCAGCCTACAGGGGCCCAACCGCTACACCTTC
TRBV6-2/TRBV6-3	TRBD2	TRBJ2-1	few	CASRLRVLAGTYNEQFF	TGTGCCAGCAGGTTACGCGTCCTAGCGGGAACCTACAATGAGCAGTTCTTC
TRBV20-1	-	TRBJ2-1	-	CSARAVSYNEQFF	TGCAGTGCTAGAGCGGTTAGTTACAATGAGCAGTTCTTC
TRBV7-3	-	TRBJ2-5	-	CASSFGREETQYF	TGTGCCAGCAGCTTCGGAAGGGAAGAGACCCAGTACTTC
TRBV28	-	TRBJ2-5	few	CASSLVATETQYF	TGTGCCAGCAGTCTTGTGGCTACGGAGACCCAGTACTTC
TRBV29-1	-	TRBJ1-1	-	CSVLQGRTEAFF	TGCAGCGTCCTACAGGGTCGGACTGAAGCTTTCTTT
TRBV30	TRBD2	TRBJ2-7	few	CASKWREVSLYEQYF	TGTGCCTCGAAATGGCGGGAGGTTTCTCTCTACGAGCAGTACTTC
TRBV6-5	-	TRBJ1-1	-	CASSYSVDREAFF	TGTGCCAGCAGTTACTCGGTCGACAGGGAAGCTTTCTTT
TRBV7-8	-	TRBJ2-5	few	CASSLGGAGWGETQYF	TGTGCCAGCAGCTTAGGGGGCGCAGGGTGGGGTGAGACCCAGTACTTC
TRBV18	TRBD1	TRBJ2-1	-	CASSPSTGDSSYNEQFF	TGTGCCAGCTCACCCTCGACAGGGGATAGCTCCTACAATGAGCAGTTCTTC
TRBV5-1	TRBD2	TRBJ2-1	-	CASRAGTNSYNEQFF	TGCGCCAGCAGGGCCGGGACTAACTCCTACAATGAGCAGTTCTTC
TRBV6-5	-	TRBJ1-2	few	CASSPSVGRAHYGYTF	TGTGCCAGCAGTCCATCCGTGGGCAGGGCACACTATGGCTACACCTTC
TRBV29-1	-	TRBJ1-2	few	CSVPSTDGYTF	TGCAGCGTGCCATCGACAGATGGCTACACCTTC
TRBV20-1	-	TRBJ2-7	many	CSVMGGRDSMSSYEQYF	TGCAGTGTTATGGGGGGCCGGGACAGTATGAGCTCCTACGAGCAGTACTTC
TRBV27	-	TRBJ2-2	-	CASSLQTGTRTGELFF	TGTGCCAGCAGTTTACAGACAGGGACTCGCACCGGGGAGCTGTTTTTT